The 23 T cell receptor beta chains in this list originate from one sample, sequenced in a study of T cell clones after liver transplantation. Only in-frame clones appear in the TCRdb table, and some are missing; sequencing was by immunoSEQ multiplex PCR. The data show under 55,000 clones, with approximately 87% seen just once and about 15% held by the top ten. The source was CD8+ T cells from blood, collected 12 months after liver transplant. These receptors originate from a human patient who received a liver transplant. The graft donor may be the source of some T cells.

This chain uses TRBV9 with TRBJ2-3; D might be TRBD1 or TRBD2, each matching 6 bases. The length of the CDR3 is 14 residues. Per germline, CDR1 SGDLS and CDR2 YYNGEE. The V end lost 3 bases, the J end lost 2 bases, and 10 bases lay between the germline ends. The CDR3 sequence: CASSAEGDTDTQYF. The CDR3 DNA reads TGTGCCAGCAGCGCGGAGGGGGACACAGATACGCAGTATTTT.

V and J are TRBV9 and TRBJ2-7, with 8 bases lining up with TRBD2. The V and J ends lost 5 bases and 2 bases, in that order; junction bases with no gene match: 6. Germline V CDR1 and CDR2: SGDLS, YYNGEE. The CDR3 has 14 amino acids. The CDR3 here is CASSFSGSPYEQYF. CDR3 in DNA: TGTGCCAGCAGTTTCAGCGGGAGTCCCTACGAGCAGTACTTC.

The rearrangement joins TRBV7-9 to TRBJ2-5; no clear D. The CDR3 sequence is 13 residues long. The V end was cut by 0 bases, the J end by 5 bases, with 7 bases between. Per the germline V gene, CDR1 is SEHNR and CDR2 is FQNEAQ (reference sequence). CDR3 DNA: TGTGCCAGCAGCTTAGCCGGTTGGGAGACCCAGTACTTC. Translation: CASSLAGWETQYF. Combining the CDR3 with reference TRBV7-9 and TRBJ2-5 gives the whole variable domain DTGVSQNPRHKITKRGQNVTFRCDPISEHNRLYWYRQTLGQGPEFLTYFQNEAQLEKSRLLSDRFSAERPKGSFSTLEIQRTEQGDSAMYLCASSLAGWETQYFGPGTRLLVL.

The chain joins TRBV4-1 to TRBJ2-7, with 10 bases aligning to TRBD2. Germline values: CDR1 MGHRA, CDR2 YSYEKL. V shed 4 bases, J shed 1 base, and the junction held 7 bases outside the gene matches. The CDR3 runs 16 residues. The CDR3 DNA sequence: TGCGCCAGCAGCCCAGAGCGGGAGGGCCGGTCCTACGAGCAGTACTTC. As protein: CASSPEREGRSYEQYF.

The genes are TRBV28 and TRBJ2-7, with a weak D call TRBD1 (5 bases). Germline CDR1 MDHEN, CDR2 SYDVKM. This CDR3 is 15 amino acids long. Trimming cost V 5 bases and J 6 bases, with 20 bases left between them. CDR3 coding DNA: TGTGCCAGCAGTCTCCTCTTACAGGCAAGGGGCGAGCAGTACTTC. Protein: CASSLLLQARGEQYF. The whole variable domain, filled in from reference TRBV28 and TRBJ2-7, reads DVKVTQSSRYLVKRTGEKVFLECVQDMDHENMFWYRQDPGLGLRLIYFSYDVKMKEKGDIPEGYSVSREKKERFSLILESASTNQTSMYLCASSLLLQARGEQYFGPGTRLTVT.

V and J are TRBV5-1 and TRBJ1-2, with a weak D call TRBD1 (6 bases). V lost 4 bases to trimming and J lost 4 bases, with 17 bases between them. The germline CDR1 and CDR2 sequences are SGHRS and YFSETQ. The CDR3 totals 15 residues. The CDR3 protein is CASSPATGKAYGYTF. The CDR3 nucleotides are TGCGCCAGCAGCCCCGCTACAGGGAAGGCCTATGGCTACACCTTC.

There are a few counts of this clone. This rearrangement joins TRBV28 to TRBJ2-7, with D unclear. Germline V lookup: CDR1 MDHEN, CDR2 SYDVKM. The CDR3 contains 14 residues. Trimming pared 3 bases from V and 0 bases from J, leaving 9 bases between. CDR3 residues: CASSFRTRSYEQYF. CDR3 DNA: TGTGCCAGCAGTTTCCGGACCCGCTCCTACGAGCAGTACTTC.

The V and J genes are TRBV12-2 and TRBJ2-4. TRBV12-2 represents a pseudogene. The CDR3 covers 14 residues. CDR3 nucleotide sequence: TGTGCAAGTCGCCCCCTTAGGAGGGGGAGCATTCAGTACTTC. Translation: CASRPLRRGSIQYF.

The gene calls are TRBV4-3 and TRBJ2-2, with 10 bases aligning to TRBD2. The CDR3 contains 16 residues. Germline V CDR1 and CDR2: LGHNA, YSLEER. J was trimmed by 6 bases and V by 4 bases; bases with no gene match: 8. The CDR3 DNA reads as TGCGCCAGCAGCCCCTTTCTAGCGGGAGAGGCCGGGGAGCTGTTTTTT. This gives the protein CASSPFLAGEAGELFF.

The chain links TRBV18 to TRBJ2-7, with D possibly TRBD2 on 6 matching bases. The CDR3 runs to 12 residues. The germline CDR1 and CDR2 sequences are KGHSH and LQKENI. Trimming took off 3 bases at V and 4 bases at J, with 7 bases between the two ends. This CDR3 reads CASSPGGYEQYF. The CDR3 coding sequence is TGTGCCAGCTCACCGGGGGGTTACGAGCAGTACTTC.

This clone is categorized as medium-sized. The chain carries TRBV27 and TRBJ1-2; D gene ambiguous. Trimming took off 7 bases at V and 5 bases at J, with 14 bases between the two ends. CDR1 is MNHEY and CDR2 is SMNVEV in the germline V gene (reference sequence). This CDR3 comprises 13 residues. In DNA, the CDR3 is TGTGCCAGCACCGGGAACGCATTATATGGCTACACCTTC. Its protein product is CASTGNALYGYTF.

The chain combines TRBV2 with TRBJ1-1; D remains unclear. V dropped 7 bases and J dropped 1 base, with 16 bases sitting between them. This CDR3 contains 15 residues. From germline, CDR1 is SNHLY and CDR2 FYNNEI. The CDR3: CASIYSPLGNTEAFF. The CDR3 coding sequence is TGTGCCAGCATCTATTCCCCGTTGGGGAACACTGAAGCTTTCTTT.

V usage is TRBV4-1 and J usage is TRBJ2-2; no firm D call. The V end was cut by 7 bases, the J end by 1 base, with 13 bases between. The CDR3 covers 15 residues. Germline V lookup: CDR1 MGHRA, CDR2 YSYEKL. The CDR3 DNA reads TGCGCCAGCACCCTAGGGTTTGGGAACACCGGGGAGCTGTTTTTT. Its protein is CASTLGFGNTGELFF.

The genes are TRBV28 and TRBJ2-5; TRBD2 is a possible D gene (6 bases). The CDR3 has 14 residues. The germline V gene encodes CDR1 MDHEN and CDR2 SYDVKM. Trimming cost V 5 bases and J 2 bases, with 12 bases left between them. The CDR3 spells CASSPGLVQETQYF. The CDR3 bases are TGTGCCAGCAGTCCGGGACTGGTACAAGAGACCCAGTACTTC. Based on the CDR3 plus reference TRBV28 and TRBJ2-5, the full variable domain is DVKVTQSSRYLVKRTGEKVFLECVQDMDHENMFWYRQDPGLGLRLIYFSYDVKMKEKGDIPEGYSVSREKKERFSLILESASTNQTSMYLCASSPGLVQETQYFGPGTRLLVL.

V is TRBV30 and J is TRBJ1-1, with D unresolved. This CDR3 contains 11 residues. V lost 3 bases and J 4 bases, leaving 6 bases between the germline ends. CDR1 is GTSNPN, CDR2 SVGIG, per germline (reference sequence). The CDR3, as DNA: TGTGCCTGGAGCTGGGGCACTGAAGCTTTCTTT. Its translation: CAWSWGTEAFF. The full variable domain, its missing parts supplied by reference TRBV30 and TRBJ1-1, is SQTIHQWPATLVQPVGSPLSLECTVEGTSNPNLYWYRQAAGRGLQLLFYSVGIGQISSEVPQNLSASRPQDRQFILSSKKLLLSDSGFYLCAWSWGTEAFFGQGTRLTVV.

This rearrangement joins TRBV4-1 to TRBJ2-7; the D is unclear. The CDR3 covers 14 residues. V was clipped by 0 bases and J by 1 base, with 7 bases between them. Per the germline V gene, CDR1 is MGHRA and CDR2 is YSYEKL. The CDR3 DNA reads as TGCGCCAGCAGCCAAGATGTCGAGTCCTACGAGCAGTACTTC. Translation gives CASSQDVESYEQYF.

This clone occurred many times. V gene TRBV7-9 combines with J gene TRBJ1-3; D uncertain. This CDR3 comprises 15 residues. CDR1 is SEHNR, CDR2 FQNEAQ, per germline (reference sequence). The V end was cut by 5 bases, the J end by 3 bases, with 14 bases between. The DNA of the CDR3 is TGTGCCAGCAGCCCCAGCACTGGGGTTGGAAACACCATATATTTT. This encodes CASSPSTGVGNTIYF.

This chain links TRBV27 with TRBJ2-3; a possible D gene is TRBD2 (6 bases). The V and J ends lost 6 bases and 0 bases respectively, with 10 bases between them. Per germline, CDR1 MNHEY and CDR2 SMNVEV (reference sequence). The CDR3 sequence is 14 residues long. Written as DNA, the CDR3 is TGTGCCAGCAGCCCGGGACTGAGCACAGATACGCAGTATTTT. Translation: CASSPGLSTDTQYF.

V is TRBV6-5 and J is TRBJ2-7; D is possibly TRBD2 (6 bases). Trimming cost V 5 bases and J 2 bases, with 10 bases left between them. The germline V gene encodes CDR1 MNHEY and CDR2 SVGAGI. The CDR3 runs 13 residues. CDR3 in amino acids: CASSEGLAYEQYF. The CDR3 nucleotides are TGTGCCAGCAGTGAGGGACTTGCCTACGAGCAGTACTTC.

The chain recombines TRBV7-6 with TRBJ2-2; possible D gene TRBD1, 5 bases. The CDR3 length is 13 residues. With 5 bases removed from V and 6 bases from J, the gap between germline ends came to 10 bases. Germline V CDR1 and CDR2: SGHVS, FNYEAQ. CDR3 DNA sequence: TGTGCCAGCAGCCCTAGGGGCGCCGGGGAGCTGTTTTTT. Its translation: CASSPRGAGELFF. The whole variable domain, filled in from reference TRBV7-6 and TRBJ2-2, reads GAGVSQSPRYKVTKRGQDVALRCDPISGHVSLYWYRQALGQGPEFLTYFNYEAQQDKSGLPNDRFSAERPEGSISTLTIQRTEQRDSAMYRCASSPRGAGELFFGEGSRLTVL.

The CDR3 DNA reads as TGTGCCAGCAGTTCAGGACCGAATCAGGAAGCTTTCTTT. Translating gives CASSSGPNQEAFF. The genes are TRBV27 and TRBJ1-1; unclear D gene. Germline V lookup: CDR1 MNHEY, CDR2 SMNVEV (reference sequence). This CDR3 contains 13 residues. Trimming left V 4 bases short and J 8 bases short, with 14 bases between.

This clone has more than one count but fewer than ten. The chain uses TRBV28 and TRBJ2-1; 7 bases match TRBD2. There are 14 residues in the CDR3. The ends lost 3 bases at V and 10 bases at J; junction bases unmatched: 9. The germline V gene encodes CDR1 MDHEN and CDR2 SYDVKM. CDR3 in DNA: TGTGCCAGCAGTTTCGTGACGGGAGGCCTAGAGCAGTTCTTC. It specifies CASSFVTGGLEQFF.

The chain uses TRBV9 and TRBJ2-7; D could derive from TRBD1 or TRBD2 (6 bases each). Germline loops: CDR1 SGDLS, CDR2 YYNGEE. The CDR3 covers 16 residues. V was shortened by 0 bases and J by 4 bases, with 17 bases between the two germline ends. Here the CDR3 DNA reads TGTGCCAGCAGCGTAGCCTCGGGGGCAGTGGAATACGAGCAGTACTTC. As protein: CASSVASGAVEYEQYF.